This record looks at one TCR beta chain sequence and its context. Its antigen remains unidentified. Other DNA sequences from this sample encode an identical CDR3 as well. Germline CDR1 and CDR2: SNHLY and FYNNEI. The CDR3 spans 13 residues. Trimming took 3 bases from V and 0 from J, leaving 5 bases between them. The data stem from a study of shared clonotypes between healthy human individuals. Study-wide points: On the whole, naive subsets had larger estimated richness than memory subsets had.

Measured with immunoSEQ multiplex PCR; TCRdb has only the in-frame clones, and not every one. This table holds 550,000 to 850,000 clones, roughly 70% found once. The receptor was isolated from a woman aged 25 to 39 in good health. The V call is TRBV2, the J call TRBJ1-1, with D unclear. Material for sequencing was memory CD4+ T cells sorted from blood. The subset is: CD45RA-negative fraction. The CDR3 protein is CASSEEVNTEAFF. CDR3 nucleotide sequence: TGTGCCAGCAGTGAGGAGGTGAACACTGAAGCTTTCTTT.